This entry is about one TCR beta chain. Its count unrecorded, this clonotype is large (0.1 to 1%) by frequency. Its antigen is still unknown. Before TCRbeta sequencing, fluorescence-activated cell sorting was used to enrich five KLR/GPR56-defined CD4+ populations. TCRbeta repertoires of five CD4+ T-cell subsets defined by KLRB1, KLRG1, GPR56 and KLRF1 expression were sequenced to test a linear memory differentiation pathway. TCR-sequenced cells came from peripheral blood of healthy control individuals, reported as five donors in the TCRbeta analysis figure. The researchers collected heparinized peripheral blood and processed every sample within one hour of retrieval. Blood was diluted 1:2 in PBS, and peripheral blood mononuclear cells were then isolated from the diluted blood at room temperature by Biocoll density gradient centrifugation. Before flow sorting, freshly isolated PBMCs underwent magnetic sorting with anti-CD4 MicroBeads to enrich CD4+ T cells. A BD FACSAria II was used to sort CD4+ T cells enriched from PBMCs of healthy donors according to marker expression. Surface staining used anti-KLRB1 clone 191B8, anti-KLRF1 clone 4A4.D10 and anti-KLRG1 clone REA261 antibodies from Miltenyi Biotec.

These data are taken from a study of GPR56 and killer-like receptors on CD4 memory cells (dated by TCRdb to the late 2010s). In the study overall: According to the study's proposal, human CD4+ memory T-cell differentiation and cytokine production potential are marked by the progressive acquisition of KLRB1, KLRG1, GPR56 and then KLRF1. The healthy blood donors were described in the study as age-matched to the liver disease patients, whose median age was approximately 70 years. General study outcomes and caveats: The clones that dominated late populations 4 and 5 were also present in early populations 1 and 2, and the authors interpreted this finding as evidence for linear differentiation. Rather than covering full repertoires, the diversity and similarity analyses were limited to the 100 most expanded clones in each population. Low clonal frequency was observed in the marker-negative population, and a progressive increase in clonal frequency, with a corresponding decrease in TCRbeta diversity, was observed along the proposed pathway. Overlap of TCR repertoires was observed especially between the late populations 4 and 5, and partly population 3.

Sequenced using an Illumina HiSeq 2500. The recombined TCRbeta locus was amplified by a previously published PCR protocol to build sequencing libraries. In the source study's methods: Any read whose average quality score fell below 30 was discarded, and IMSEQ was used to process the reads that remained. Vbeta gene, Jbeta gene and CDR3 amino acid sequence were used to define clonotypes. To quantify how much the repertoires of different populations overlapped, the Morisita-Horn index was computed on the top 100 expanded clones. Clonal diversity was assessed with Rényi diversity profiles calculated on the top 100 expanded clones. The reads underwent TCRdb reprocessing, giving one record for each CDR3 protein sequence and no DNA. In this record, the V and J calls reflect TCRdb's handling and not the investigators' own analysis. The table for this sample lists about a thousand distinct CDR3 sequences. The top ten clonotypes cover 15% to 20% of the sample.

Inclusive of the bounding cysteine and phenylalanine, the CDR3 is 12 residues long. DNA is not recorded here. Reading the germline V gene gives CDR1 MDHEN and CDR2 SYDVKM. The sample comprised memory CD4+ T cells from blood. This receptor was taken from a human donor in good health. The rearranged chain carries TRBV28 and TRBJ1-5. Here the CDR3 is given as CASRPPNQPQHF.